A single sample is the source of the 5 T cell receptor beta chains below, sequenced in a study of blood T cell repertoires in COVID-19. The method was immunoSEQ multiplex PCR; TCRdb's version includes in-frame clones alone and lacks a portion of them. The table includes 310,000 or so clones, roughly 90% detected once. The sequencing sample was made of PBMCs or T cells enriched from blood (not recorded which). The receptor source for this set is a woman in her late teens or twenties who had recovered from COVID-19.

CDR3 DNA: TGTGCCAGCAGCCCCATCGGGGATTCTTTCGGAAATGAGCAGTTCTTC. Translating it yields CASSPIGDSFGNEQFF. The chain uses TRBV3-1 (or the pseudogene TRBV3-2) and TRBJ2-1; weak D call: TRBD2 (5 bases). Trimming took 4 bases from V and 7 from J, leaving 20 bases between them. The germline gives CDR1 LGHDT, CDR2 YNNKEL (reference sequence). The CDR3 loop spans 16 amino acids.

The chain carries TRBV5-1 and TRBJ2-2; D ambiguous. CDR3 length: 15 residues. V was pared by 0 bases and J by 0 bases, with 6 bases between. Looked up from germline, CDR1 is SGHRS and CDR2 is YFSETQ. The CDR3 is CASSLARANTGELFF. CDR3 DNA: TGCGCCAGCAGCTTGGCCCGGGCGAACACCGGGGAGCTGTTTTTT. Based on the CDR3 plus reference TRBV5-1 and TRBJ2-2, the full variable domain is KAGVTQTPRYLIKTRGQQVTLSCSPISGHRSVSWYQQTPGQGLQFLFEYFSETQRNKGNFPGRFSGRQFSNSRSEMNVSTLELGDSALYLCASSLARANTGELFFGEGSRLTVL.

The chain combines TRBV5-4 with TRBJ2-7, with D maybe TRBD2 (6 bases). CDR3 length: 17 amino acids. The germline V and J ends were trimmed by 2 bases and 1 base, with 19 bases remaining between them. Germline CDR1 is SGHNT and CDR2 is YYREEE (reference sequence). As DNA, the CDR3 is TGTGCCAGCAGCTTCCGTAGCGGTCGGAGGTCGTCCTACGAGCAGTACTTC. Protein: CASSFRSGRRSSYEQYF.

J is TRBJ1-4 and V is TRBV5-6; 8 nucleotides line up with TRBD1. The germline gives CDR1 SGHDT, CDR2 YYEEEE. Trimming removed 6 bases from V and 5 bases from J; junction bases left unmatched: 9. The CDR3 has 15 residues. The CDR3 DNA follows: TGTGCCAGCACCCACTGGACAGGGCGGAATGAAAAACTGTTTTTT. Its translation is CASTHWTGRNEKLFF.

The rearrangement joins TRBV7-9 to TRBJ2-7, with 7 bases that match TRBD1. This CDR3 has 14 amino acids. Germline assignment: CDR1 SEHNR and CDR2 FQNEAQ (reference sequence). Trimming took 5 bases from V and 0 from J; bases not matched to a gene: 4. CDR3 nucleotide sequence: TGTGCCAGCAGCCCGACAGGGTACTCCTACGAGCAGTACTTC. Translating it yields CASSPTGYSYEQYF. Variable domain in full (rest from reference TRBV7-9 and TRBJ2-7): DTGVSQNPRHKITKRGQNVTFRCDPISEHNRLYWYRQTLGQGPEFLTYFQNEAQLEKSRLLSDRFSAERPKGSFSTLEIQRTEQGDSAMYLCASSPTGYSYEQYFGPGTRLTVT.